The clone carrying this T cell receptor beta chain was seen a few times. Its antigen is unknown. The source of the sample is a study of response to subunit inactivated influenza vaccine. One entry per CDR3 protein, called by TCRdb with MiXCR from the RT-PCR reads. Found here are approximately 500,000 distinct CDR3 sequences, approximately 12% of them singletons; the top ten hold around 13%. Study results and caveats: Authors suggested each seasonal influenza vaccination recruits few new T cells.

The receptor comes from a man aged 45-65 years who received an inactivated influenza vaccine. The starting material was PBMCs from blood, obtained about 6 weeks after vaccination.

Written as DNA, the CDR3 is TGCAGTGCTAGAGTGGCTAGCGGGGGGGTTTCCTACAATGAGCAGTTCTTC. This encodes CSARVASGGVSYNEQFF. The gene calls are TRBV20-1 and TRBJ2-1; 12 nucleotides line up with TRBD2. There are 17 residues in the CDR3. The germline V gene has CDR1 DFQATT and CDR2 SNEGSKA (reference sequence). Trimming at V came to 1 base and at J to 1 base, leaving 5 bases not matched to a gene.